This T cell receptor beta chain came from a study of blood T cell repertoires in COVID-19. The overall study: Specimens from acute and convalescent COVID-19 originated in the United States, Italy and Spain.

Trimming cost V 2 bases and J 5 bases; bases outside gene matches: 10. Per the germline V gene, CDR1 is SSHAT and CDR2 is FNYEAQ (reference sequence). The CDR3 covers 18 residues. The Seattle patients, enrolled during active infection, were followed longitudinally. Original methodology: Reference gene primer amplification gave estimated nucleated cell counts. Sequencing was performed with immunoSEQ multiplex PCR; in TCRdb, only in-frame clones are kept and a portion is missing. The D gene and trimming were derived from the DNA, and the V and J assignments and clone size from that table. The sample comprises 250,000 to 300,000 clones, nearly 90% of which are singletons, and around 10% rests with the top ten.

This TCR was sampled from a woman aged 25 to 39 with COVID-19, enrolled during active disease. Material for sequencing was peripheral blood. The rearrangement joins TRBV7-7 to TRBJ2-1; 12 positions match TRBD1. CDR3 sequence reads: CASSLSFPGQGANNEQFF. CDR3 nucleotide sequence: TGTGCCAGCAGCTTATCTTTCCCGGGACAGGGGGCCAACAATGAGCAGTTCTTC.